The 9 T cell receptor beta chains presented below share a single source sample, sequenced in a study of T cells after yellow fever vaccination. TCRdb itself ran the 5' RACE reads through MiXCR, one entry per CDR3 protein. The table records fewer than 350,000 distinct CDR3 sequences, around 4% of them present only once. Source: PBMCs, taken on the day of the yellow fever booster vaccination. These receptors all stem from a man aged 18 to 35 who received the YFV17D yellow fever vaccine.

On this clonotype itself: The junction departs from germline at one end; a sequencing error may be responsible. The chain has TRBV6-2 or TRBV6-3 and TRBJ2-1; 13 nucleotides match TRBD2. This CDR3 has 17 amino acids. Germline V CDR1 and CDR2: MNHEY, SVGEGT. The CDR3 region is CASSHSWTSGGYNEQFF. CDR3 DNA sequence: TGTGCCAGCAGTCACTCCTGGACTAGCGGGGGCTACAATGAGCAGTTCTTC.

This clonotype has at least ten counts. The junction differs from germline at one of its ends, possibly a read error. The chain joins TRBV2 to TRBJ2-5; D remains unclear. From germline, CDR1 is SNHLY and CDR2 FYNNEI. CDR3 length: 11 residues. The CDR3 DNA sequence: TGTGCCGGCAGGCAGGCGGAGACCCAGTACTTC. It encodes CAGRQAETQYF. Based on the CDR3 plus reference TRBV2 and TRBJ2-5, the full variable domain is EPEVTQTPSHQVTQMGQEVILRCVPISNHLYFYWYRQILGQKVEFLVSFYNNEISEKSEIFDDQFSVERPDGSNFTLKIRSTKLEDSAMYFCAGRQAETQYFGPGTRLLVL.

The chain couples TRBV20-1 to TRBJ2-5, with D possibly being TRBD1 or TRBD2 (5 bases each). CDR1 is DFQATT and CDR2 is SNEGSKA in the germline V gene (reference sequence). This CDR3 is 14 amino acids long. V was shortened by 5 bases and J by 3 bases, with 16 bases between the two germline ends. The CDR3 here is CSAPRDLLEETQYF. In DNA, the CDR3 is TGCAGTGCTCCCCGGGACCTTCTGGAAGAGACCCAGTACTTC.

This clonotype was detected many times. The rearrangement links TRBV7-9 to TRBJ1-5; 7 nucleotides line up with TRBD1. In germline, CDR1 is SEHNR, CDR2 FQNEAQ (reference sequence). V trimming: 3 bases; J trimming: 4 bases; junction bases outside the gene matches: 3. The CDR3 has 14 residues. CDR3 amino acids: CASSLGTANQPQHF. CDR3 sequence (DNA): TGTGCCAGCAGCTTGGGGACAGCGAATCAGCCCCAGCATTTT.

The V gene is TRBV7-3, the J gene TRBJ2-3; TRBD2 matches 11 bases. The V gene end was trimmed by 2 bases and the J gene end by 5 bases; junction bases not matched to a gene: 9. This CDR3 comprises 17 residues. Germline V gives CDR1 SGHTA, CDR2 FQGTGA. For the CDR3, the DNA is TGTGCCAGCAGCTTAGGTATTAGCGGGGGGGCCAGAGATACGCAGTATTTT. Protein: CASSLGISGGARDTQYF.

This clonotype was recorded at least ten times. The chain uses TRBV6-6 and TRBJ2-5; tentatively, D is TRBD1 or TRBD2 (5 bases each). There are 13 residues in the CDR3. Germline assignment: CDR1 MNHNY and CDR2 SVGAGI (reference sequence). The V and J ends lost 5 bases and 5 bases respectively, with 12 bases between them. CDR3 loop: CASSPRGAETQYF. As DNA, the CDR3 is TGTGCCAGCAGTCCCCGAGGGGCTGAGACCCAGTACTTC.

This clonotype was seen repeatedly, ten times or more. This chain links TRBV7-9 with TRBJ2-5; unclear D gene. Germline V gives CDR1 SEHNR, CDR2 FQNEAQ (reference sequence). The CDR3 has 12 residues. V gave up 1 base and J gave up 6 bases, with 6 bases separating them. The CDR3 DNA follows: TGTGCCAGCAGCTTAGAGGGAAAGACCCAGTACTTC. Protein: CASSLEGKTQYF.

This clonotype was recorded once. A much bigger clone sits one base away, suggesting this may be a read error. The V and J genes are TRBV11-2 and TRBJ2-5; D tentatively reads TRBD1 or TRBD2 (5 bases each). The CDR3 totals 14 residues. In germline, CDR1 is SGHAT, CDR2 FQNNGV. The CDR3 DNA reads TGTGCCAGCAGCCCACGATGGGGGAAAGAGACCAAGTACTTC. It translates to CASSPRWGKETKYF.

The table lists this clonotype with many counts. The CDR3 bases are TGTGCCAGCAGGGAAAGTGCAGGGGGCGTTGAGCAGTTCTTC. It is translated as CASRESAGGVEQFF. The chain links TRBV7-2 to TRBJ2-1; 8 nucleotides align to TRBD1. V shed 6 bases and J 9 bases; nucleotides not matched to a gene: 10. The germline V gene has CDR1 SGHTA and CDR2 FQGNSA. This CDR3 is built from 14 residues.